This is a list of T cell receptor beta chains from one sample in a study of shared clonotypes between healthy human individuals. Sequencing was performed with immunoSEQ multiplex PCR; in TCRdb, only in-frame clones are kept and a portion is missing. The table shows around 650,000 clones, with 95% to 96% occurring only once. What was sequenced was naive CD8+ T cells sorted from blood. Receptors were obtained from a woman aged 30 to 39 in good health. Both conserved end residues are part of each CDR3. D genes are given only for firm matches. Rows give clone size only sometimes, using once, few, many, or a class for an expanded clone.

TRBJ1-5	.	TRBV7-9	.	TGTGCCAGCAGTCCCCCCGGTGGTCAGCCCCAGCATTTT	CASSPPGGQPQHF
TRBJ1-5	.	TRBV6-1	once	TGTGCCAGCAGTGAAGTGCGGGGGATCAATCAGCCCCAGCATTTT	CASSEVRGINQPQHF
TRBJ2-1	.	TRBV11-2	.	TGTGCCAGCAGCTTAGTAGTCAGCTACAATGAGCAGTTCTTC	CASSLVVSYNEQFF
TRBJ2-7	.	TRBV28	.	TGTGCCAGCAGCCCCAGGAACGGCTACGAGCAGTACTTC	CASSPRNGYEQYF
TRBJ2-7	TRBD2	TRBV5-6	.	TGTGCCAGCAGTAGGACTAGCGCGACCTACGAGCAGTACTTC	CASSRTSATYEQYF
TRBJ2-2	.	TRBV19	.	TGTGCCAGTAGTATAGGGCGCCGGGAGCTGTTTTTT	CASSIGRRELFF
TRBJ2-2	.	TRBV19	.	TGTGCCAGTAGGTCGGGTCGGCAGACGAACACCGGGGAGCTGTTTTTT	CASRSGRQTNTGELFF
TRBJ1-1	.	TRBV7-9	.	TGTGCCAGCAGCTTAGTAGAGGGTTACACTGAAGCTTTCTTT	CASSLVEGYTEAFF
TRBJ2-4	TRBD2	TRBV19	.	TGTGCCAGTAGCCAAGCGGGGTCGGGAAACATTCAGTACTTC	CASSQAGSGNIQYF
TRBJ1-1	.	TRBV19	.	TGTGCCAGTAGTACCAGGGGCAGATTTCAGAAAGAAGCTTTCTTT	CASSTRGRFQKEAFF